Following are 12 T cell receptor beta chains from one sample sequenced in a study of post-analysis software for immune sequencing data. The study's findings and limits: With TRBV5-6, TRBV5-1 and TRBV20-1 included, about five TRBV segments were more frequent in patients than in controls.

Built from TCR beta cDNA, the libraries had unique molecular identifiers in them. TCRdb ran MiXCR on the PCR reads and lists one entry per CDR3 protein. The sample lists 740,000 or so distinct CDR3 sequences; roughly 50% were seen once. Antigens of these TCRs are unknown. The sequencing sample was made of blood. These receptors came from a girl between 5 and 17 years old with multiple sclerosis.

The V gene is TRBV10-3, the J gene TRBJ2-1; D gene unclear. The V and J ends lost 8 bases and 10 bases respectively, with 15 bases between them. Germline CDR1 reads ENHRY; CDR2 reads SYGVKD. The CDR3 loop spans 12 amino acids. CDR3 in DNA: TGTGCCATCGGGGTAAGAGAAGACGAGCAGTTCTTC. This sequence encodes CAIGVREDEQFF.

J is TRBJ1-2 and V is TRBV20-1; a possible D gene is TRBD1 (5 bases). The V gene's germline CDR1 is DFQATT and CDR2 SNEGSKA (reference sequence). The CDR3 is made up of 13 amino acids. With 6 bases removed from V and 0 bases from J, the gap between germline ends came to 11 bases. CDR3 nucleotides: TGCAGTGCCGGGACGGAGCCTAACTATGGCTACACCTTC. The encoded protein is CSAGTEPNYGYTF.

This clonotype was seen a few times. The CDR3 reads CASSAHLDLYYEQYF. The CDR3 bases are TGTGCCAGCAGCGCCCACCTGGACCTCTACTACGAGCAGTACTTC. The chain is built from TRBV9 and TRBJ2-7; the D is unclear. CDR3 length: 15 amino acids. Between the trimmed V and J ends, which lost 3 bases and 3 bases, there was a span of 16 bases. Per the germline V gene, CDR1 is SGDLS and CDR2 is YYNGEE.

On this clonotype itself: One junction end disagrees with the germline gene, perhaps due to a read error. The CDR3 sequence is CASSLAGVAHGNEKLFF. The CDR3, as DNA: TGCGCCAGCAGCTTGGCCGGGGTCGCGCATGGTAATGAAAAGCTGTTTTTT. The gene calls are TRBV5-1 and TRBJ1-4; D unresolved. Germline CDR1 and CDR2: SGHRS and YFSETQ. The CDR3 runs to 17 residues.

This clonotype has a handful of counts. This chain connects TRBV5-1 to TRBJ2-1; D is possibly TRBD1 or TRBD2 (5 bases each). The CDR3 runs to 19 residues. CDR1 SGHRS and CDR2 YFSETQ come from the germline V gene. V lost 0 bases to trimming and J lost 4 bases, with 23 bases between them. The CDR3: CASSLGGSIAWGVYNEQFF. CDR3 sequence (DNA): TGCGCCAGCAGCTTGGGGGGGAGCATTGCTTGGGGAGTGTACAATGAGCAGTTCTTC.

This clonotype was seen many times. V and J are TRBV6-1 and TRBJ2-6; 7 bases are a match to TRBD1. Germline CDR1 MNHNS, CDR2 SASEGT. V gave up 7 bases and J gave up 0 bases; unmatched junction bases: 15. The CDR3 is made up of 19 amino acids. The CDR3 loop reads CASKRTGGGIRSGANVLTF. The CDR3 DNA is TGTGCCAGCAAACGGACAGGCGGTGGGATTCGCTCTGGGGCCAACGTCCTGACTTTC.

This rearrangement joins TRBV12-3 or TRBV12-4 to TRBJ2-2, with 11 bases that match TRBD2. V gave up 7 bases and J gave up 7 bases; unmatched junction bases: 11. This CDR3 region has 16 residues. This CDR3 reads CASTPIAGGLDGELFF. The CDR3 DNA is TGTGCCAGCACCCCCATAGCGGGGGGGCTGGACGGGGAGCTGTTTTTT.

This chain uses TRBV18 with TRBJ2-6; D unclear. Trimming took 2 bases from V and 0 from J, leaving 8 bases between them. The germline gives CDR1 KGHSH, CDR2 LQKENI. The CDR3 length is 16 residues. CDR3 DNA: TGTGCCAGCTCACCAGTTTCTAGCTCTGGGGCCAACGTCCTGACTTTC. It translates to CASSPVSSSGANVLTF.

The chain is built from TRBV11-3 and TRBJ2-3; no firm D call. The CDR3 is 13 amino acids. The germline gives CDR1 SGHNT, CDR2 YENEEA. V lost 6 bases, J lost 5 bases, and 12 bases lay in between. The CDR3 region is CASSLIGLDTQYF. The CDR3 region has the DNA TGTGCCAGCAGTCTAATTGGTCTAGATACGCAGTATTTT.

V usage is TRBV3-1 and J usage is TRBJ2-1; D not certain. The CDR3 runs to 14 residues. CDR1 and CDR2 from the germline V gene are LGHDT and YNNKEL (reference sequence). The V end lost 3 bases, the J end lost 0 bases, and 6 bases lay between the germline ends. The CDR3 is CASSHWSSYNEQFF. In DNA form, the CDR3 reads TGTGCCAGCAGCCACTGGAGCTCCTACAATGAGCAGTTCTTC.

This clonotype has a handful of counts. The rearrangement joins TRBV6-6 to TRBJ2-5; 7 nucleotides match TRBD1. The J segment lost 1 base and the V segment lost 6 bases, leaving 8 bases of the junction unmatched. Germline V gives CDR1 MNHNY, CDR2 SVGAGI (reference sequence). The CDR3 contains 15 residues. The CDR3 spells CASRNKGQTQETQYF. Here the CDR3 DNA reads TGTGCCAGCAGAAACAAGGGACAGACCCAAGAGACCCAGTACTTC.

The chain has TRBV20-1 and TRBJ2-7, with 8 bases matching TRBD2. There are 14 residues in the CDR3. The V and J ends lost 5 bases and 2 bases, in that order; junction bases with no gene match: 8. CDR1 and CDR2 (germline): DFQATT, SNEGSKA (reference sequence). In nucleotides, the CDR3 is TGCAGTGCTGTAAAAGTAGCGGGACCCTACGAGCAGTACTTC. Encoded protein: CSAVKVAGPYEQYF.